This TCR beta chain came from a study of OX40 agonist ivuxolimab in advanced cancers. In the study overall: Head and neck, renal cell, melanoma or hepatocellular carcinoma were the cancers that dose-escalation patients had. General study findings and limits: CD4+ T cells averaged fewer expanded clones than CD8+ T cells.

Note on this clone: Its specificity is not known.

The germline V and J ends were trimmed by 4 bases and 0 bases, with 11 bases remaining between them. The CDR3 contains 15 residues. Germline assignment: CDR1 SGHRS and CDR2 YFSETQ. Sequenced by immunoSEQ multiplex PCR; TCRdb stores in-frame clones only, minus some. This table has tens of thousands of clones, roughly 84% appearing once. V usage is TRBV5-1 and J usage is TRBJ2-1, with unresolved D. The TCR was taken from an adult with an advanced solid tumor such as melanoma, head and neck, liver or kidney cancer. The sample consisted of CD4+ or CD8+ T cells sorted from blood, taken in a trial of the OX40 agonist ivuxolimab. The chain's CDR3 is CASSPDMSSYNEQFF. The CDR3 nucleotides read TGCGCCAGCAGCCCCGACATGAGCTCCTACAATGAGCAGTTCTTC.